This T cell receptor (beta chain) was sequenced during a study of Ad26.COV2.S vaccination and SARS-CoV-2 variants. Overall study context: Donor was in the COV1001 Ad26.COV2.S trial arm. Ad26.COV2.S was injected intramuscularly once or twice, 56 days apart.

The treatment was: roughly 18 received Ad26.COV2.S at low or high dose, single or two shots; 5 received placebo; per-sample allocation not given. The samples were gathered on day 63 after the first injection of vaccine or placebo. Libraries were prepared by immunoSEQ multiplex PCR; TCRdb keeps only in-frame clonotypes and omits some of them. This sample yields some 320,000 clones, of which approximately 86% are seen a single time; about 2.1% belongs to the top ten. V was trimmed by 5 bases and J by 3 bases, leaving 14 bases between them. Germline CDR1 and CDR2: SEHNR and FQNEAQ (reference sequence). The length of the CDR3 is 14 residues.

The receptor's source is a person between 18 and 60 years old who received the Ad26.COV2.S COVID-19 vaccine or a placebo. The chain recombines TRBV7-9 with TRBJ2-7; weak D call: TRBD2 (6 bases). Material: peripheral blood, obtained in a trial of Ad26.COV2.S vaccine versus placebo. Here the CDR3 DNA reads TGTGCCAGCAGCCCCGCCGCGCGGGGCTACGAGCAGTACTTC. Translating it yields CASSPAARGYEQYF.